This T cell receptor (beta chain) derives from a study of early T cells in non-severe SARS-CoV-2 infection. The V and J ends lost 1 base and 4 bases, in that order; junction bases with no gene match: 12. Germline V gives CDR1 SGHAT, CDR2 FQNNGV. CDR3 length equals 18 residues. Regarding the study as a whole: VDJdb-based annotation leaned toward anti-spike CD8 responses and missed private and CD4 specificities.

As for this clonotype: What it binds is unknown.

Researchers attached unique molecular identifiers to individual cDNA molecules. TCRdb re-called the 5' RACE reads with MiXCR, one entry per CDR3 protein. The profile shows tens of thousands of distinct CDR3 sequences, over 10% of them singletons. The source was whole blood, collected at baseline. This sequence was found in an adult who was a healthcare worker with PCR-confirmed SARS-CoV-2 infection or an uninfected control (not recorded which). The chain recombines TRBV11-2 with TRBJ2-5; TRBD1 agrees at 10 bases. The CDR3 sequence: CASSLVAAGQGPPETQYF. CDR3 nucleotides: TGTGCCAGCAGCTTAGTTGCGGCGGGACAGGGGCCCCCAGAGACCCAGTACTTC.